A selection of T cell receptor beta chains follows, all from one sample in a study of T cells in localized non-small cell lung cancer. Repertoires were generated with immunoSEQ multiplex PCR, while TCRdb's copy carries only in-frame clones and drops some. The table includes about 24,000 clones, roughly four fifths detected once. This specimen was PBMCs, taken before any cancer treatment. All receptors come from a man aged 40-75 years with stage II lung adenocarcinoma. The CDR3 runs from the conserved cysteine through the conserved F or W. A D gene is named only where the DNA matches it firmly. The listing skips clone size in some rows; elsewhere it reads once, few, many or a size class.

once	TRBD2	TRBV5-7	TRBJ2-7	CASSLAGLAVYEQYF	TGTGCCAGCAGCTTGGCTGGACTAGCGGTATACGAGCAGTACTTC
-	TRBD2	TRBV6-4	TRBJ2-3	CASTPGLAGGSTDTQYF	TGTGCCAGCACCCCGGGACTAGCGGGGGGAAGCACAGATACGCAGTATTTT
-	-	TRBV5-1	TRBJ1-1	CASSLAGTVNTEAFF	TGCGCCAGCAGCTTGGCCGGGACGGTGAACACTGAAGCTTTCTTT
-	-	TRBV6-5	TRBJ1-3	CASSSLGNTIYF	TGTGCCAGCAGTTCTTTAGGAAACACCATATATTTT
-	TRBD1	TRBV27	TRBJ1-4	CASRRQGAEKLFF	TGTGCCAGCAGGCGACAGGGGGCGGAAAAACTGTTTTTT
-	-	TRBV21-1	TRBJ1-1	CASSKGTGGTEAFF	TGTGCCAGCAGCAAGGGGACAGGGGGAACTGAAGCTTTCTTT
-	TRBD1	TRBV7-4	TRBJ2-1	CASSFGDRDLDLLTYNEQFF	TGTGCCAGCAGCTTCGGGGACAGAGATCTAGATTTACTGACTTACAATGAGCAGTTCTTC
-	-	TRBV5-6	TRBJ1-3	CASSYPSGNTIYF	TGTGCCAGCAGCTATCCGAGTGGAAACACCATATATTTT
-	-	TRBV14	TRBJ1-2	CASSHSGGNYGYTF	TGTGCCAGCAGCCATAGTGGAGGAAACTATGGCTACACCTTC
-	-	TRBV5-1	TRBJ2-2	CASSLWAGSIGELFF	TGCGCCAGCAGCTTGTGGGCAGGCTCTATCGGGGAGCTGTTTTTT
-	TRBD2	TRBV5-1	TRBJ2-1	CASSGAGGSYNEQFF	TGCGCCAGCAGCGGAGCGGGAGGGTCCTACAATGAGCAGTTCTTC
-	TRBD2	TRBV10-1	TRBJ2-2	CASSDPTAGDTGELFF	TGCGCCAGCAGTGATCCTACCGCGGGAGACACCGGGGAGCTGTTTTTT
-	-	TRBV2	TRBJ2-3	CASILAGESGDTQYF	TGTGCCAGCATTCTGGCAGGGGAATCGGGAGATACGCAGTATTTT